Following are 27 T cell receptor beta chains from one sample sequenced in a study of Ad26.COV2.S vaccination and SARS-CoV-2 variants. Treatment here: over 15 received Ad26.COV2.S at low or high dose, single or two shots; 5 received placebo; per-sample allocation not given. Day 63 following the first vaccine or placebo injection was when the samples were taken. Produced via immunoSEQ multiplex PCR; TCRdb's table is partial and in-frame only. The sample yields roughly 400,000 clones, approximately 90% seen once. The specimen was peripheral blood, collected in a trial of Ad26.COV2.S vaccine versus placebo. These TCRs come from a person aged 18-60 years who received the Ad26.COV2.S COVID-19 vaccine or a placebo.

This rearrangement joins TRBV29-1 to TRBJ2-1, with D maybe TRBD1 (6 bases). Germline V gene sequence: CDR1 SQVTM, CDR2 ANQGSEA. V lost 6 bases and J lost 5, with 14 bases in between. CDR3 length: 13 amino acids. DNA for the CDR3: TGCAGCGTGGGAGCAAAGGGGGACAATGAGCAGTTCTTC. Its protein is CSVGAKGDNEQFF.

This chain connects TRBV28 to TRBJ2-3; 8 bases are a match to TRBD1. Germline lookup yields CDR1 MDHEN and CDR2 SYDVKM. Losses at the gene ends were 7 bases for V and 0 bases for J; bases not matched to a gene: 9. CDR3 length equals 16 residues. The CDR3 bases are TGTGCCAGCAAACGCCCCAGGGGGCTCAGCACAGATACGCAGTATTTT. Amino acid sequence: CASKRPRGLSTDTQYF.

V usage is TRBV6-1 and J usage is TRBJ2-1; perhaps TRBD2 as D (6 bases). CDR1 MNHNS and CDR2 SASEGT come from the germline V gene. V lost 1 base and J 0 bases, leaving 10 bases between the germline ends. CDR3 length equals 16 residues. The CDR3 reads CASSEEYGSSYNEQFF. Here the CDR3 DNA reads TGTGCCAGCAGTGAAGAATACGGGAGCTCCTACAATGAGCAGTTCTTC.

Notes on this clone: One junction end disagrees with the germline gene, perhaps due to a read error. CDR3 DNA: TGTGCCAGCAACTTGGCTGGGGCAGGGGAAAAACTGTTTTTT. It is translated as CASNLAGAGEKLFF. V usage is TRBV5-6 and J usage is TRBJ1-4, with D possibly matching TRBD1 (5 bases). The CDR3 is 14 amino acids. Germline V gene data show CDR1 as SGHDT and CDR2 as YYEEEE.

The CDR3: CASSWDREKLFF. Here the CDR3 DNA reads TGTGCCAGCAGTTGGGACCGTGAAAAACTGTTTTTT. J is TRBJ1-4 and V is TRBV6-5; D possibly corresponds to TRBD1 (5 bases). CDR3 size: 12 residues. Germline values: CDR1 MNHEY, CDR2 SVGAGI. Trimming took off 4 bases at V and 7 bases at J, with 7 bases between the two ends.

CDR3 in DNA: TGCGCCAGCAGCTTGGAGGGGCCCCCGGAGGGCTACACCTTC. Encoded protein: CASSLEGPPEGYTF. This chain joins TRBV5-1 and TRBJ1-2, with D possibly matching TRBD1 (5 bases). Germline V lookup: CDR1 SGHRS, CDR2 YFSETQ. V was trimmed by 0 bases and J by 8 bases, leaving 14 bases between them. The CDR3 length is 14 residues.

V is TRBV5-6 and J is TRBJ2-5; either TRBD1 or TRBD2 may fit D (5 bases each). Trimming pared 0 bases from V and 5 bases from J, leaving 8 bases between. Germline V gene sequence: CDR1 SGHDT, CDR2 YYEEEE. CDR3 length equals 13 residues. The CDR3 loop is CASSLAGDETQYF. The CDR3 coding sequence is TGTGCCAGCAGCTTGGCCGGGGACGAGACCCAGTACTTC.

The V call is TRBV18, the J call TRBJ2-1; D possibly uses TRBD1 or TRBD2 (5 bases each). Germline V gene sequence: CDR1 KGHSH, CDR2 LQKENI. Trimming left V 6 bases short and J 8 bases short, with 11 bases between. The length of the CDR3 is 12 residues. The CDR3: CASSDMGDEQFF. The CDR3 DNA follows: TGTGCCAGCTCCGATATGGGGGATGAGCAGTTCTTC.

The J gene is TRBJ2-3, the V gene TRBV5-3, with 10 bases matching TRBD1. TRBV5-3 is an open reading frame, and its role is uncertain. The CDR3 is made up of 14 amino acids. Unmatched junction bases numbered 5, after V lost 4 bases and J lost 6 bases. DNA of the CDR3: TGTGCCAGAAGCGGGGGGACAGGGGCCGATACGCAGTATTTT. It codes for CARSGGTGADTQYF.

The chain carries TRBV7-9 and TRBJ1-3; D is possibly TRBD1 (6 bases). Germline V gene data show CDR1 as SEHNR and CDR2 as FQNEAQ (reference sequence). V lost 5 bases and J lost 1, with 9 bases in between. The CDR3 is 14 amino acids. In DNA form, the CDR3 reads TGTGCCAGCAGCCGAGGGGGATCTGGAAACACCATATATTTT. Translated: CASSRGGSGNTIYF.

This clone was observed a handful of times. The V gene is TRBV6-4, the J gene TRBJ2-3; 8 positions agree with TRBD2. From germline, CDR1 is MRHNA and CDR2 SNTAGT. V lost 4 bases, J lost 4 bases, and 4 bases stayed unmatched. This CDR3 comprises 14 residues. For the CDR3, the DNA is TGTGCCAGCAGTGGAGGGACTAGTCCAGATACGCAGTATTTT. It codes for CASSGGTSPDTQYF.

The chain has TRBV10-2 and TRBJ2-7, with a tentative D call TRBD1 (6 bases). The CDR3 consists of 14 residues. The germline V gene encodes CDR1 WSHSY and CDR2 SAAADI. The V gene lost 4 bases and the J gene lost 7 bases, with 17 bases spanning the gap. The CDR3 here is CASSGPGETREQYF. For the CDR3, the DNA is TGCGCCAGCAGTGGTCCAGGGGAAACGAGGGAGCAGTACTTC.

The chain joins TRBV19 to TRBJ2-2; 12 bases match TRBD1. J lost 5 bases, V lost 8 bases, and 3 bases had no gene match. Germline CDR1 LNHDA, CDR2 SQIVND (reference sequence). CDR3 size: 14 residues. As DNA, the CDR3 is TGTGCCAGTTCGGGACAGGGGGCTACCGGGGAGCTGTTTTTT. As protein: CASSGQGATGELFF.

The chain joins TRBV11-2 to TRBJ2-2, with TRBD1 matching over 7 bases. With 2 bases clipped from V and 7 bases from J, the junction kept 10 bases outside the gene matches. The CDR3 is 16 amino acids. Germline values: CDR1 SGHAT, CDR2 FQNNGV. The CDR3 spells CASSLSGGLNGGELFF. CDR3 DNA sequence: TGTGCCAGCAGCTTATCAGGGGGTCTTAACGGCGGGGAGCTGTTTTTT.

The chain is built from TRBV7-2 and TRBJ1-2; perhaps TRBD1 as D (6 bases). This CDR3 has 15 residues. Germline V gives CDR1 SGHTA, CDR2 FQGNSA. V lost 5 bases, J lost 0 bases, and 13 bases lay in between. The CDR3 protein is CASSPSRDTNYGYTF. CDR3 in DNA: TGTGCCAGCAGCCCTTCCCGGGACACTAACTATGGCTACACCTTC.

This clone was found once. CDR3 loop: CASSPGTSGMREQYF. The CDR3 nucleotides read TGCGCCAGCAGCCCCGGGACTAGCGGGATGCGCGAGCAGTACTTC. The chain links TRBV5-1 to TRBJ2-7; the match to TRBD2 covers 13 bases. J was trimmed by 6 bases and V by 4 bases; bases with no gene match: 7. This CDR3 has 15 amino acids. CDR1 SGHRS and CDR2 YFSETQ come from the germline V gene.

The chain uses TRBV7-9 and TRBJ2-1, with TRBD2 matching 8 bases. The CDR3 sequence is 15 residues long. Germline V gene data show CDR1 as SEHNR and CDR2 as FQNEAQ (reference sequence). V shed 1 base and J 3 bases; nucleotides not matched to a gene: 2. The CDR3 DNA is TGTGCCAGCAGCTTAGGCGGGAGGATCTACAATGAGCAGTTCTTC. The encoded protein is CASSLGGRIYNEQFF.

This clone showed up just once. The CDR3 bases are TGTGCCAGCAGCACCGGGGAGGGGGTTGACTATGGCTACACCTTC. It encodes CASSTGEGVDYGYTF. The gene calls are TRBV27 and TRBJ1-2; the D gene is possibly TRBD1 (6 bases). The germline gives CDR1 MNHEY, CDR2 SMNVEV (reference sequence). Between the trimmed V and J ends, which lost 6 bases and 3 bases, there was a span of 17 bases. The CDR3 runs 15 residues.

The chain joins TRBV24-1 to TRBJ1-5; D gene uncertain. This CDR3 contains 12 residues. The V gene's germline CDR1 is KGHDR and CDR2 SFDVKD. Trimming took 8 bases from V and 7 from J, leaving 11 bases between them. The CDR3 DNA follows: TGTGCCACCACCGAGCGAGAGCAGCCCCAGCATTTT. Translating gives CATTEREQPQHF.

This clone came up once. The rearrangement uses TRBV4-1 and TRBJ2-7; 10 bases agree with TRBD2. V shed 0 bases and J 4 bases; nucleotides not matched to a gene: 3. Germline assignment: CDR1 MGHRA and CDR2 YSYEKL. The CDR3 is 15 amino acids. The CDR3 DNA follows: TGCGCCAGCAGCCAAGAGGCTAGCGGGAGTTACGAGCAGTACTTC. Translating it yields CASSQEASGSYEQYF.

The rearrangement links TRBV3-1 (or the pseudogene TRBV3-2) to TRBJ1-2; no clear D gene. CDR1 is LGHDT, CDR2 YNNKEL, per germline (reference sequence). The CDR3 runs to 13 residues. With 4 bases removed from V and 7 bases from J, the gap between germline ends came to 13 bases. CDR3 sequence (DNA): TGTGCCAGCAGCCGGGAGGGTCGGGGTGGCTACACCTTC. This translates into CASSREGRGGYTF.

CDR3 protein: CASSYSWGVQETQYF. The CDR3 DNA sequence: TGTGCCAGCAGTTACTCGTGGGGGGTTCAAGAGACCCAGTACTTC. This chain connects TRBV6-5 to TRBJ2-5, with a possible D match to TRBD2 (6 bases). Trimming removed 0 bases from V and 2 bases from J, with 10 bases in between. The CDR3 extends over 15 amino acids. From germline, CDR1 is MNHEY and CDR2 SVGAGI.

The chain couples TRBV15 to TRBJ2-3; TRBD2 is a possible D gene (6 bases). This CDR3 contains 15 residues. V was shortened by 1 base and J by 5 bases, with 13 bases between the two germline ends. From germline, CDR1 is LNHNV and CDR2 YYDKDF (reference sequence). DNA for the CDR3: TGTGCCACCAGCAGAGCTCCGGGAGAGGGAGATACGCAGTATTTT. Its translation is CATSRAPGEGDTQYF.

The chain carries TRBV13 and TRBJ2-1; 11 bases line up with TRBD1. CDR1 is PRHDT and CDR2 is FYEKMQ in the germline V gene (reference sequence). V shed 4 bases and J 3 bases; nucleotides not matched to a gene: 5. The CDR3 is 16 residues long. CDR3 bases: TGTGCCAGCAGCTCCAGGACAGGGGGCAACTACAATGAGCAGTTCTTC. Residues: CASSSRTGGNYNEQFF. Looking up the rest from reference TRBV13 and TRBJ2-1 gives the full variable domain: AAGVIQSPRHLIKEKRETATLKCYPIPRHDTVYWYQQGPGQDPQFLISFYEKMQSDKGSIPDRFSAQQFSDYHSELNMSSLELGDSALYFCASSSRTGGNYNEQFFGPGTRLTVL.

This clone was counted a single time. V usage is TRBV19 and J usage is TRBJ2-7; a weak D match, TRBD1 (5 bases). CDR3 length: 15 amino acids. Germline V gives CDR1 LNHDA, CDR2 SQIVND (reference sequence). The ends were cut back, 3 bases at V and 0 bases at J, with 12 bases in the middle. The CDR3 is CASSIVGLSSYEQYF. The CDR3 DNA follows: TGTGCCAGTAGTATCGTGGGGCTGAGCTCCTACGAGCAGTACTTC.

The rearrangement uses TRBV28 and TRBJ1-5; possible D gene TRBD1, 5 bases. The CDR3 consists of 13 residues. CDR1 MDHEN and CDR2 SYDVKM come from the germline V gene. Trimming pared 8 bases from V and 5 bases from J, leaving 13 bases between. CDR3 amino acids: CASRVGGYQPQHF. Here the CDR3 DNA reads TGTGCCAGCCGAGTTGGGGGTTATCAGCCCCAGCATTTT.

The chain combines TRBV7-9 with TRBJ2-1, with D possibly being TRBD2 (7 bases). In germline, CDR1 is SEHNR, CDR2 FQNEAQ (reference sequence). Trimming stripped 5 bases from V and 3 bases from J, with 14 bases between. CDR3 length: 15 residues. DNA of the CDR3: TGTGCCAGCAGCCAGGGGCTAGCGGTCTACAATGAGCAGTTCTTC. Encoded protein: CASSQGLAVYNEQFF.